This T cell receptor beta chain was captured by sequencing in a study of human thymus T cells. The CDR3 has 12 residues. The V end lost 6 bases, the J end lost 0 bases, and 5 bases lay between the germline ends. Germline CDR1 reads KGHSY; CDR2 reads FQNENV. The assay was immunoSEQ multiplex PCR, and TCRdb's table has in-frame clones only and misses some. Among about 120,000 clones listed, over 85% were seen once. Resections from corrective heart surgery provided thymus tissue. This clonotype was sampled from a boy in the first two years of life with a congenital heart defect but otherwise immunologically healthy. The sequencing input was thymus tissue. The chain carries TRBV16 and TRBJ1-1; D remains unclear. The CDR3 reads CASSSVNTEAFF. The CDR3 DNA follows: TGTGCCAGCAGTTCAGTGAACACTGAAGCTTTCTTT.